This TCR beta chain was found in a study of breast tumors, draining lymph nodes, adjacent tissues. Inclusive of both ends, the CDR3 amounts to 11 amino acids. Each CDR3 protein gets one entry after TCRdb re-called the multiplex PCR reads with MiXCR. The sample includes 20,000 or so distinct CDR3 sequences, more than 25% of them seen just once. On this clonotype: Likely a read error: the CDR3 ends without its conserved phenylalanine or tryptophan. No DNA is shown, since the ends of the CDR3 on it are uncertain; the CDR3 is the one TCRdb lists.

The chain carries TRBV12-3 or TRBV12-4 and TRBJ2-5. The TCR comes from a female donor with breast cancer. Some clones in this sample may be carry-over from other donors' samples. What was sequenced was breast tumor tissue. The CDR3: CASSLGPRVEL.